A single sample is the source of the 6 T cell receptor beta chains below, sequenced in a study of T cells after posttransplantation cyclophosphamide. Profiling relied on immunoSEQ multiplex PCR, and the TCRdb table lists in-frame clones only, not all of them. This sample yields around 14,000 clones, of which roughly four fifths are seen a single time; 1% to 1.5% belongs to the top ten. Source material: memory CD4+ T cells sorted from PBMCs. The receptors here all came from a man in his fifties or sixties.

Note on this clone: One junction end disagrees with the germline gene, perhaps due to a read error. The chain links TRBV28 to TRBJ1-2; the match to TRBD1 covers 8 bases. CDR1 and CDR2 (germline): MDHEN, SYDVKM. This CDR3 is 13 amino acids long. Here the CDR3 reads CASRFPTGGTGTF. The DNA of the CDR3 is TGTGCCAGCAGATTTCCAACAGGGGGGACAGGAACTTTC.

This clone was picked up a small number of times. The chain combines TRBV4-1 with TRBJ2-6; maybe TRBD1 (6 bases). The CDR3 consists of 15 residues. The V end was cut by 7 bases, the J end by 2 bases, with 12 bases between. Germline CDR1 MGHRA, CDR2 YSYEKL. CDR3 sequence (DNA): TGCGCCAGCACGGACAGACCGGCTGGGGCCAACGTCCTGACTTTC. Amino acids: CASTDRPAGANVLTF.

The chain couples TRBV5-1 to TRBJ1-1; D uncertain. The germline V gene has CDR1 SGHRS and CDR2 YFSETQ. This CDR3 has 15 amino acids. The ends were cut back, 2 bases at V and 10 bases at J, with 21 bases in the middle. DNA of the CDR3: TGCGCCAGCAGCTTTAACGCCGGGGAATATTCGGGAGCTTTCTTT. Amino acids: CASSFNAGEYSGAFF.

This clone was seen only once. The rearrangement uses TRBV7-9 and TRBJ2-3, with unresolved D. This CDR3 spans 14 amino acids. Germline CDR1 and CDR2: SEHNR and FQNEAQ (reference sequence). Trimming removed 5 bases at V and 2 bases at J, with 11 bases between. The CDR3 sequence is CASSPGLPTDTQYF. The CDR3 nucleotides read TGTGCCAGCAGCCCCGGGTTACCCACAGATACGCAGTATTTT.

J is TRBJ2-3 and V is TRBV5-5, with D unclear. V lost 0 bases and J 0 bases, leaving 8 bases between the germline ends. The CDR3 covers 15 residues. From germline, CDR1 is SGHKS and CDR2 YYEKEE (reference sequence). CDR3 in amino acids: CASSLAPVSTDTQYF. DNA of the CDR3: TGTGCCAGCAGCTTGGCGCCGGTTAGCACAGATACGCAGTATTTT.

The gene calls are TRBV11-2 and TRBJ2-3; no definite D call. Germline V gene lookup returns CDR1 SGHAT and CDR2 FQNNGV. Deletions cut 5 bases from V and 5 bases from J, with 23 bases between. This CDR3 contains 17 residues. CDR3: CASSRDPAGRGKDTQYF. CDR3 coding DNA: TGTGCCAGCAGCCGAGACCCCGCAGGTCGTGGAAAAGATACGCAGTATTTT.